This T cell receptor beta chain emerged from a study of OX40 agonist ivuxolimab in advanced cancers. Whole-study context: Cancers in dose escalation were hepatocellular, melanoma, renal cell and head and neck. Those enrolled were approximately 83% male, with a mean age of around 55 years and ages from about 20 to 90.

Overall study results and limits: In the 0.1 to 3.0 mg/kg range, CD4+ and CD8+ blood T cells had expanded clonally by week 6.

In the case of this clone: Its antigen remains unknown.

The cohort excluded patients with autoimmune disease history or systemic immunosuppression. Repertoires were generated with immunoSEQ multiplex PCR, while TCRdb's copy carries only in-frame clones and drops some. The sample lists around 50,000 clones, 75% to 90% seen once, with 11% in the top ten. From germline, CDR1 is MDHEN and CDR2 SYDVKM. V gave up 5 bases and J gave up 6 bases; unmatched junction bases: 9. This CDR3 contains 14 residues. The specimen comprised CD4+ or CD8+ T cells sorted from blood, sampled in a trial of the OX40 agonist ivuxolimab. The chain is built from TRBV28 and TRBJ2-7; TRBD2 matches 8 bases. This clonotype was sampled from an adult with an advanced solid tumor such as melanoma, head and neck, liver or kidney cancer. In nucleotides, the CDR3 is TGTGCCAGCAGTGCCACTTGGACTAGCAGCGAGCAGTACTTC. As protein: CASSATWTSSEQYF.